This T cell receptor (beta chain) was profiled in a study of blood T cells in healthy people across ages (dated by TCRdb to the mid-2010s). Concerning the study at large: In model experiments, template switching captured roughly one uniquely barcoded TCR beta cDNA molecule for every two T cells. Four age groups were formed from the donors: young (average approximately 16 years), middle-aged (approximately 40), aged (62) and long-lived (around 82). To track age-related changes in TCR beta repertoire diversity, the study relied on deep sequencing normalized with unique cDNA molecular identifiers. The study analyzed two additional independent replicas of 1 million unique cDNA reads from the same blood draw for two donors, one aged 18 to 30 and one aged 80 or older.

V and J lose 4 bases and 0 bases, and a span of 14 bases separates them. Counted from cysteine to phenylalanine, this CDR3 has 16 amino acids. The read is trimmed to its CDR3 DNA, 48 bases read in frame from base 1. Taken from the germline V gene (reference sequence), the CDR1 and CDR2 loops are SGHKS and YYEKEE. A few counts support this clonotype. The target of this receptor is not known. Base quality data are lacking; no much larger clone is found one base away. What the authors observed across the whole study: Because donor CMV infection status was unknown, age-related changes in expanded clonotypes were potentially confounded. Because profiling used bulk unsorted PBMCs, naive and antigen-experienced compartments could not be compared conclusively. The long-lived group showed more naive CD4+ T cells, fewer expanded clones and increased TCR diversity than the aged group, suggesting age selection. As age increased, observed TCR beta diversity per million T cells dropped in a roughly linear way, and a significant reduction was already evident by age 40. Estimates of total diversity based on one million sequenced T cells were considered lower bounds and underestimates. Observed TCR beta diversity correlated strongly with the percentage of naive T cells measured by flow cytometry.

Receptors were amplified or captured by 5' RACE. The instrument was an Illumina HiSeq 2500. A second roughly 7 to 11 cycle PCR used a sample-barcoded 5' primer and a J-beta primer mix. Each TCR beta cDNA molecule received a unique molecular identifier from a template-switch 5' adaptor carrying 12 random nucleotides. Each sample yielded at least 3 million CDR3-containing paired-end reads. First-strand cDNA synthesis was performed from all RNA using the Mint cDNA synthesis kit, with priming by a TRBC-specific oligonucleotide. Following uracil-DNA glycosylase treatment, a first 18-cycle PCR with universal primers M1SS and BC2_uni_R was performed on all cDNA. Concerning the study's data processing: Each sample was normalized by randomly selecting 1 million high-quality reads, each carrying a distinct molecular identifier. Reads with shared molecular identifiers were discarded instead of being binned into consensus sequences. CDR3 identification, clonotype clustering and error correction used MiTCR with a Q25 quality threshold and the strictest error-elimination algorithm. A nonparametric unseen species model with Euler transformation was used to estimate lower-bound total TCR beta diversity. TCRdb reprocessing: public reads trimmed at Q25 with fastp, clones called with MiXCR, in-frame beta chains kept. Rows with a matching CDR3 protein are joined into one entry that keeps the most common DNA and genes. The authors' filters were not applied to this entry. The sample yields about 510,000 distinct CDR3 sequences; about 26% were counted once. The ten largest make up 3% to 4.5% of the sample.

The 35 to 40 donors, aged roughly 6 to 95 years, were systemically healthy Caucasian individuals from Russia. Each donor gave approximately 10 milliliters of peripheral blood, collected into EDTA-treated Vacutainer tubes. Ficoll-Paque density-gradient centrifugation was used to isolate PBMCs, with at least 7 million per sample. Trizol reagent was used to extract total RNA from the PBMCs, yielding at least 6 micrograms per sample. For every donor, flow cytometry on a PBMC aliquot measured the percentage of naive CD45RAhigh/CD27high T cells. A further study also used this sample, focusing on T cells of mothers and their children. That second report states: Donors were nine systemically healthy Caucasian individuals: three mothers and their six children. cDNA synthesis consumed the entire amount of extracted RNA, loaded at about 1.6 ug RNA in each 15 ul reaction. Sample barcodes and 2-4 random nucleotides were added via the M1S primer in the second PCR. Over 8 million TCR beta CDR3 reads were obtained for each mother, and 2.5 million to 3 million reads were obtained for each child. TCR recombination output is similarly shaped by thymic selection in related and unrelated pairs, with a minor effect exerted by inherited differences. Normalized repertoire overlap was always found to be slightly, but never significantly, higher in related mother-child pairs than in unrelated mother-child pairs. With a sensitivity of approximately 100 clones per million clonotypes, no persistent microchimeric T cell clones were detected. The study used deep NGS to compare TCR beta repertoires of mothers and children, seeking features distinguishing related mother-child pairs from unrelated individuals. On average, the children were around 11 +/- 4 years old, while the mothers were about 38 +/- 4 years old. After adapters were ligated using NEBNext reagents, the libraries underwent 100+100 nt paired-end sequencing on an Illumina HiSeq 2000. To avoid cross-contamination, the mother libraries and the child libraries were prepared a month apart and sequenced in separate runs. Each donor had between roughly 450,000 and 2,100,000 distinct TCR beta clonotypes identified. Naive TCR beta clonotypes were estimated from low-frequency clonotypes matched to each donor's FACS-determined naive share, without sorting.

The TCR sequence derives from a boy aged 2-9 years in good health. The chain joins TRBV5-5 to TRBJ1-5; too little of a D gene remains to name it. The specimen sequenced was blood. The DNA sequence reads TGTGCCAGCAGCCGAGGCAATCGGTATAGCAATCAGCCCCAGCATTTT. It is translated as CASSRGNRYSNQPQHF.